The present entry profiles one TCR beta chain with its context. Source study methods: Estimation of nucleated cell counts relied on the amplification of reference gene primers. Sequenced by immunoSEQ multiplex PCR; TCRdb stores in-frame clones only, minus some. The V and J calls and clone size are taken from that table; D and trimming were inferred from the DNA. Counted here are approximately 260,000 clones, about 85% occurring once; the ten biggest clones make up roughly 6%. This record comes from a study of blood T cell repertoires in COVID-19. Study-level information: Acute-phase and convalescent COVID-19 samples originated in the United States, Italy and Spain. Sources were T cells, B-cell-depleted T cells, or PBMCs; the material itself was cDNA or gDNA.

The CDR3 has 14 amino acids. V was shortened by 2 bases and J by 6 bases, with 11 bases between the two germline ends. Germline V gene lookup returns CDR1 SGHRS and CDR2 YFSETQ. This sequence originates from a woman aged 30 to 39 with acute COVID-19. The rearrangement joins TRBV5-1 to TRBJ1-4; possible D gene TRBD1, 6 bases. The sequenced sample was PBMCs or T cells enriched from blood (not recorded which). The CDR3 here is CASSLQGWDEKLFF. CDR3 in DNA: TGCGCCAGCAGCTTACAGGGATGGGATGAAAAACTGTTTTTT.